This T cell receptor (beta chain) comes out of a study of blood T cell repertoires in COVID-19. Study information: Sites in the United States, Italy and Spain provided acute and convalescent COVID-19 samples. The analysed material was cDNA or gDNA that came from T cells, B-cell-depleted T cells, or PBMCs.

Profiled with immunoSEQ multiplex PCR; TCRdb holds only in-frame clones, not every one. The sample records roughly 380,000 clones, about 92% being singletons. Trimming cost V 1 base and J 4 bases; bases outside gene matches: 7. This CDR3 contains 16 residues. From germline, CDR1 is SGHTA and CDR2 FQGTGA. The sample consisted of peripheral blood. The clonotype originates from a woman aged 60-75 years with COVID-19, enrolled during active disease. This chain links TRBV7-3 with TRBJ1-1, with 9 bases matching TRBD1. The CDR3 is CASSLMGTGRGTEAFF. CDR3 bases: TGTGCCAGCAGCTTAATGGGGACAGGGCGCGGCACTGAAGCTTTCTTT.